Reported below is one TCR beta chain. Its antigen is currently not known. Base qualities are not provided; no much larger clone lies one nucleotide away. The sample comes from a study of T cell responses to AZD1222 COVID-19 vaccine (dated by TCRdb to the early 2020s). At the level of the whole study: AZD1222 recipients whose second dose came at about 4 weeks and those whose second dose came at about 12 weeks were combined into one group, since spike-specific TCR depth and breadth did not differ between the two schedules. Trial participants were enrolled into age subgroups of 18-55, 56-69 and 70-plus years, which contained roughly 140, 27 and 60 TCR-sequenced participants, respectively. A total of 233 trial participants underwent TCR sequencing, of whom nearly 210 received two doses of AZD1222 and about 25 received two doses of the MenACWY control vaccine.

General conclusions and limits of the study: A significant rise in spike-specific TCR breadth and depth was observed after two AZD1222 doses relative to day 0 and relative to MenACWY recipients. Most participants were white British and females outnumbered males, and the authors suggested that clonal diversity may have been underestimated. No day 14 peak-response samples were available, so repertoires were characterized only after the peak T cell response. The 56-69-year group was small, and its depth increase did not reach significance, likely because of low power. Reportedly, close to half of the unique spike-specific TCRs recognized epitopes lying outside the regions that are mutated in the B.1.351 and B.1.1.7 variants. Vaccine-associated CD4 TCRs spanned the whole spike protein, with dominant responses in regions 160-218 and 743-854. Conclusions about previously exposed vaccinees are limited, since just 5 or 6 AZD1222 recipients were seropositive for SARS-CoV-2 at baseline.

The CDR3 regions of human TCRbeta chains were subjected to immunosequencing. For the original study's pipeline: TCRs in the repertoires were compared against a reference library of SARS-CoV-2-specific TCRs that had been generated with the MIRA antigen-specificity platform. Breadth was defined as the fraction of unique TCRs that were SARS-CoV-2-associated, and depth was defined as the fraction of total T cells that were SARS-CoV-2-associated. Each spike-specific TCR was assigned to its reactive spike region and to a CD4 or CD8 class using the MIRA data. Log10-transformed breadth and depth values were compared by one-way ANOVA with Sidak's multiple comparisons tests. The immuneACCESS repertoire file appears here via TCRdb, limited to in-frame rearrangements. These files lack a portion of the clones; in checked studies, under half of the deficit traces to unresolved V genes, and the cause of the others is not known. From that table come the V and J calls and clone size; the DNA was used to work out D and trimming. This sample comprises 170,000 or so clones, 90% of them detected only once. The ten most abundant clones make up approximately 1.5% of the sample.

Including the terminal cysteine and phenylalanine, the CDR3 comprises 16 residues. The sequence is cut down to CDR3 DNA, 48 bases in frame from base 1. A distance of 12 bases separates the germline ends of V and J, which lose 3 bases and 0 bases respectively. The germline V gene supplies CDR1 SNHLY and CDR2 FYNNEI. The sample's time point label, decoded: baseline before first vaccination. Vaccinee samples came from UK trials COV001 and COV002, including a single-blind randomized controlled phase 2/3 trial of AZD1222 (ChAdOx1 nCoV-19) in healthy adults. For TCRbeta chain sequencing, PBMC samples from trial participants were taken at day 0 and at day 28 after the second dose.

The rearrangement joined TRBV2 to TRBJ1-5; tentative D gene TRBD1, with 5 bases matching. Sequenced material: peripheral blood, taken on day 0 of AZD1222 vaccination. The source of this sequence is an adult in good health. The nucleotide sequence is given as TGTGCCAGCAGTGATGAGGGGATGGTTAGCAATCAGCCCCAGCATTTT. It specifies CASSDEGMVSNQPQHF. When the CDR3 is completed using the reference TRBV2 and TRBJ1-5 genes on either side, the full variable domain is EPEVTQTPSHQVTQMGQEVILRCVPISNHLYFYWYRQILGQKVEFLVSFYNNEISEKSEIFDDQFSVERPDGSNFTLKIRSTKLEDSAMYFCASSDEGMVSNQPQHFGDGTRLSIL.